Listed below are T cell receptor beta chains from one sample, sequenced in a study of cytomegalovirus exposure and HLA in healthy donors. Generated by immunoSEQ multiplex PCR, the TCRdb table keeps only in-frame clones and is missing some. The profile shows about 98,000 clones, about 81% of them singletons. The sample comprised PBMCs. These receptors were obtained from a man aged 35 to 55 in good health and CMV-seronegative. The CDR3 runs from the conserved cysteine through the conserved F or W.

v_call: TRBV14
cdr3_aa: CASSQAGYEQYF

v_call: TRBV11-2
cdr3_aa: CASSFWRGGYTGELFF

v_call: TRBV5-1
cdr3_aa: CASSRTGLNSPLHF

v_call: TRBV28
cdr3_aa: CASSLWGQGGEKLFF

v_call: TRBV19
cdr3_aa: CASSQKTGANYGYTF

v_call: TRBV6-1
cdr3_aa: CASRPGQGPKLFF

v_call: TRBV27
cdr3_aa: CASRLRTGGDPNYGYTF

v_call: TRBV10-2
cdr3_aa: CASSASGAAYEQYF

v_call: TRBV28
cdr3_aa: CASSLTAGQETQYF

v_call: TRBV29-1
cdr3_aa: CSVVPRLNTEAFF

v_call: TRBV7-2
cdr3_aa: CASSLVRSNQPQHF

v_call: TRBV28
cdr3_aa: CASSSSGEGGQPQHF

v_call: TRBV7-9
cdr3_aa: CASSFGTGEFGYTF

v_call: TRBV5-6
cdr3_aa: CASSTPGNSPLHF

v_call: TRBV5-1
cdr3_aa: CASSPGLAGISAETQYF

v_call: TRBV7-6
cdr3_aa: CASSLSNRNTEAFF

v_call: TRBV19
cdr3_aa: CASHSGRGGYTF

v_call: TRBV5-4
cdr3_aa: CASSSRTRRGELFF

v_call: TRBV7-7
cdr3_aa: CASSSASGITREETQYF

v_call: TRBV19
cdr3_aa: CASRLSSGNTIYF

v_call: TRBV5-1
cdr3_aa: CASSLGDRATGQYF

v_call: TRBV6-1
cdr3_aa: CASRLQGIGTDTQYF

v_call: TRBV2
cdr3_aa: CASSPGIKGAEQYF

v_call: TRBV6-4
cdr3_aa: CASRRTGSATEAFF

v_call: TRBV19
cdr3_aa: CASKVAGQVNSPLHF

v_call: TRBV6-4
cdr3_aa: CASSHGGASNEQFF

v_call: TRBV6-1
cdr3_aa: CASSELDTIYF

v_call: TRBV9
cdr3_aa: CASSLRLAADTQYF

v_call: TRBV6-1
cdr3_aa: CASSPNGEGYTF

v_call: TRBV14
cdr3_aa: CASSPLQTGATDTQYF

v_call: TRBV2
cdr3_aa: CASSRDKVNTEAFF

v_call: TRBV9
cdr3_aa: CASSSAGGYEQYF

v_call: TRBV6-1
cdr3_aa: CASSDLASTEAFF

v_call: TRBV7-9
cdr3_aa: CSSTSQTDRDDGELFF

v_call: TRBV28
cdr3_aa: CASRSGQGMTLLQPQHF

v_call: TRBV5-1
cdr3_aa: CASSEGADTQYF

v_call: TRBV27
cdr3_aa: CASSSREAEPQHF

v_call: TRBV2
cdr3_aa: CASIGRVIYGYTF

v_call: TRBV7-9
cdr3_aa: CASSFVGGLSSSYNEQFF

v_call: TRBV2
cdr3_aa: CASRNALSERNEQFF

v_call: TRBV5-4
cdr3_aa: CASSLLGGWNNEQFF

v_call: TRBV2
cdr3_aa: CASAGREVQPQHF

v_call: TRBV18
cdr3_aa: CASSLQSEAFF

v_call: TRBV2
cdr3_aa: CASTVKDTQYF

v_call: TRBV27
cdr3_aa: CASSLQGQGNYGYTF

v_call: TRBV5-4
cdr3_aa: CASSLLRGGMKTSTDTQYF

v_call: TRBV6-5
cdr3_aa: CASRQTGREAFF

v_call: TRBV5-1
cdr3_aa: CASRFTGTTNEKLFF

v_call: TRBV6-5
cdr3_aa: CASSLSGGPYEQYF

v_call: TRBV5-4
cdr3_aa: CASNLNTWTGGKGYTF

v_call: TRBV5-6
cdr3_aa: CASSLPGASQNQETQYF

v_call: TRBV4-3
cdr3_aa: CASSLRGTGATNEKLFF

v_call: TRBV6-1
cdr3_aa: CASSDSGGNGYTF

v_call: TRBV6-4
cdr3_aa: CASEQGWGTGELFF

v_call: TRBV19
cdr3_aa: CASSIDAGFGYEQFF